Listed below are T cell receptor beta chains from one sample, sequenced in a study of response to subunit inactivated influenza vaccine. MiXCR, run by TCRdb on the RT-PCR reads, gives a single entry per CDR3 protein. In the table there are about 520,000 distinct CDR3 sequences, about 7.2% of which are singletons. Sequencing used PBMCs from blood, obtained less than 30 months after vaccination. The source is a man between 50 and 69 years old who received an inactivated influenza vaccine. The CDR3 runs from the conserved cysteine through the conserved F or W. A D gene is named only where the DNA matches it firmly. Clone size, where shown, is once, few, many, or a class for clones that have expanded.

D gene,J gene,clone size,V gene,CDR3 protein,CDR3 DNA
.,TRBJ1-1,.,TRBV30,CAWGRTEAFF,TGTGCCTGGGGTCGAACTGAAGCTTTCTTT
.,TRBJ2-7,many,TRBV20-1,CSAKRSDEQYF,TGCAGTGCTAAGCGGTCCGACGAGCAGTACTTC
.,TRBJ2-4,many,TRBV4-3,CASSPSTLAKNIQYF,TGCGCCAGCAGCCCCAGCACCCTAGCCAAAAACATTCAGTACTTC
.,TRBJ2-1,few,TRBV30,CAWSVSAYNEQFF,TGTGCCTGGAGTGTATCAGCTTACAATGAGCAGTTCTTC
.,TRBJ1-3,.,TRBV27,CASSLLAGSGNTIYF,TGTGCCAGCAGCCTGTTAGCGGGTTCTGGAAACACCATATATTTT
.,TRBJ1-2,.,TRBV25-1,CASSDEGSANYGYTF,TGTGCCAGCAGTGACGAGGGGTCAGCTAACTATGGCTACACCTTC
TRBD1,TRBJ2-7,.,TRBV5-5,CASSGRGGIVEQYF,TGTGCCAGCAGCGGGAGAGGGGGCATCGTCGAGCAGTACTTC
.,TRBJ2-7,.,TRBV5-6,CASSPGPGCPQYF,TGTGCCAGCAGCCCCGGTCCCGGATGCCCGCAGTACTTC
.,TRBJ2-1,.,TRBV6-5,CASSYLGQTNEQFF,TGTGCCAGCAGTTACCTGGGGCAGACGAATGAGCAGTTCTTC
.,TRBJ2-1,many,TRBV12-3/TRBV12-4,CASSREGVFSYNEQFF,TGTGCCAGCAGTCGAGAGGGGGTTTTCTCCTACAATGAGCAGTTCTTC
.,TRBJ2-1,.,TRBV12-3/TRBV12-4,CASSLSGSWNEQFF,TGTGCCAGCAGTCTATCCGGGTCGTGGAATGAGCAGTTCTTC